The 9 T cell receptor beta chains reported below all come from one sample, sequenced in a study of T cell responses to AZD1222 COVID-19 vaccine. TCRdb keeps only in-frame clones here, not all; method: immunoSEQ multiplex PCR. Of 110,000 to 150,000 clones listed, just over 90% are singletons. The sample was peripheral blood, taken 28 days after the second AZD1222 dose. These receptors originate from an adult who received the AZD1222 COVID-19 vaccine.

The chain couples TRBV10-3 to TRBJ2-5; 12 positions match TRBD2. The trim removed 4 bases at V and 3 bases at J, leaving 6 bases unmatched. The CDR3 sequence is 16 residues long. Germline values: CDR1 ENHRY, CDR2 SYGVKD. Here the CDR3 DNA reads TGTGCCATCAGTGGGGGGAGACTAGCGGGGGAAGAGACCCAGTACTTC. Its translation: CAISGGRLAGEETQYF.

V and J are TRBV6-5 and TRBJ1-1; D ambiguous. Between the trimmed V and J ends, which lost 2 bases and 4 bases, there was a span of 14 bases. CDR1 is MNHEY and CDR2 is SVGAGI in the germline V gene. This CDR3 has 15 residues. In nucleotides, the CDR3 is TGTGCCAGCAGTTACCAAACCGGATCCTTCACTGAAGCTTTCTTT. This translates into CASSYQTGSFTEAFF.

The gene calls are TRBV5-1 and TRBJ2-3, with 7 bases matching TRBD2. J lost 1 base, V lost 4 bases, and 6 bases had no gene match. This CDR3 contains 15 residues. The germline gives CDR1 SGHRS, CDR2 YFSETQ. In DNA, the CDR3 is TGCGCCAGCAGCACTGGCCTAGCGGGCACAGATACGCAGTATTTT. This codes for CASSTGLAGTDTQYF. Full variable domain (rest looked up from reference TRBV5-1 and TRBJ2-3): KAGVTQTPRYLIKTRGQQVTLSCSPISGHRSVSWYQQTPGQGLQFLFEYFSETQRNKGNFPGRFSGRQFSNSRSEMNVSTLELGDSALYLCASSTGLAGTDTQYFGPGTRLTVL.

The CDR3 DNA reads TGTGCCAGCTCACCAGCCCAGGGTTTTACGGGAGGAAACACCATATATTTT. Protein sequence: CASSPAQGFTGGNTIYF. The chain joins TRBV18 to TRBJ1-3; TRBD1 is a possible D gene (5 bases). Looked up from germline, CDR1 is KGHSH and CDR2 is LQKENI. This CDR3 has 17 residues. Trimming took off 2 bases at V and 4 bases at J, with 18 bases between the two ends.

V gene TRBV5-1 combines with J gene TRBJ2-6, with TRBD1 as a possible D gene (5 bases). Germline V gene data show CDR1 as SGHRS and CDR2 as YFSETQ. The ends were cut back, 4 bases at V and 4 bases at J, with 12 bases in the middle. The CDR3 loop spans 15 amino acids. Here the CDR3 reads CASSLQGTGANVLTF. CDR3 in DNA: TGCGCCAGCAGCCTCCAGGGCACCGGGGCCAACGTCCTGACTTTC.

The chain combines TRBV6-5 with TRBJ2-2; D is ambiguous. The CDR3 covers 11 residues. Trimming removed 10 bases at V and 3 bases at J, with 6 bases between. Germline V lookup: CDR1 MNHEY, CDR2 SVGAGI. The CDR3 DNA follows: TGTGCCAACGGATACACCGGGGAGCTGTTTTTT. Residues: CANGYTGELFF.

The chain links TRBV5-1 to TRBJ2-1; the D gene is possibly TRBD2 (6 bases). Trimming shortened V by 3 bases and J by 8 bases, and 12 bases separated the two germline ends. The CDR3 has 13 amino acids. Germline values: CDR1 SGHRS, CDR2 YFSETQ. The CDR3 here is CASSWAGSDEQFF. CDR3 in DNA: TGCGCCAGCAGCTGGGCGGGGTCCGATGAGCAGTTCTTC.

This chain connects TRBV25-1 to TRBJ1-2; the D is unclear. With 0 bases removed from V and 2 bases from J, the gap between germline ends came to 7 bases. The V gene's germline CDR1 is MGHDK and CDR2 SYGVNS. The CDR3 loop spans 14 amino acids. CDR3 DNA: TGTGCCAGCAGTGAATATCGCCAGAACTATGGCTACACCTTC. Translating it yields CASSEYRQNYGYTF.

This clone has just one count. This chain joins TRBV3-1 (or the pseudogene TRBV3-2) and TRBJ2-2; the match to TRBD1 covers 8 bases. Trimming cost V 0 bases and J 4 bases; bases outside gene matches: 7. The CDR3 has 17 residues. Germline V gives CDR1 LGHDT, CDR2 YNNKEL (reference sequence). The CDR3 nucleotides are TGTGCCAGCAGCCAAGAGGTAGAACAGGGGGGCACCGGGGAGCTGTTTTTT. This codes for CASSQEVEQGGTGELFF.